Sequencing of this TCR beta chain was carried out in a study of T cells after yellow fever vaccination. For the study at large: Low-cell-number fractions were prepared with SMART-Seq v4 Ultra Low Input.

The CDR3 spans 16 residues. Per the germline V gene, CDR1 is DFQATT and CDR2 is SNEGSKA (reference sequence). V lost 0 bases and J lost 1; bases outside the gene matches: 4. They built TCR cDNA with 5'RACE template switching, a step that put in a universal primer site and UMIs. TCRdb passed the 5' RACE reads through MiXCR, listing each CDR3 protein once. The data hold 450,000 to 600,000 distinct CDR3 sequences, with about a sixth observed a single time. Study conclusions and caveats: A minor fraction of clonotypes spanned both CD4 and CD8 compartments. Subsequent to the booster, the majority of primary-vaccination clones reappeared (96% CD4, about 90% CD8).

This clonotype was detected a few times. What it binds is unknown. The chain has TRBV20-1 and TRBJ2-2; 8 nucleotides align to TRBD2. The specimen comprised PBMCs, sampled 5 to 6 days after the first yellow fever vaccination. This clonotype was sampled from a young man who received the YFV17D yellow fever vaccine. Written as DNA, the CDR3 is TGCAGTGCTAGAGATGGGGCGGGAGGGAACACCGGGGAGCTGTTTTTT. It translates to CSARDGAGGNTGELFF.